This T cell receptor beta chain is from a study of identical twins. TCRdb called the 5' RACE reads again in MiXCR, with one record for every CDR3 protein. This table holds approximately 670,000 distinct CDR3 sequences, over 5% found once. This clonotype came up many times. Trimming cost V 5 bases and J 2 bases, with 4 bases left between them. The germline gives CDR1 MNHEY, CDR2 SVGAGI. The CDR3 sequence is 11 residues long. The sample consisted of naive T cells sorted from blood. The sequence was obtained from a man aged 18 to 30 in good health. The rearrangement uses TRBV6-5 and TRBJ2-7; no reliable D call. CDR3 sequence: CASSGPYEQYF. Here the CDR3 DNA reads TGTGCCAGCAGTGGACCCTACGAGCAGTACTTC.